These 22 T cell receptor beta chains came from one sample sequenced in a study of T cells in Graves' hyperthyroidism and ophthalmopathy. The source material, RNA transcripts, was used to amplify TCR beta CDR3 regions. The primer set for the first-round RT-PCR of the TCR CDR3 was HTBI. TCRdb redid the calling of the multiplex PCR reads with MiXCR, one entry per CDR3 protein. The table shows a few hundred thousand distinct CDR3 sequences, with around 42% occurring only once. The sequenced sample was peripheral blood or thyroid tissue (not recorded which). These receptors were collected from a young woman with Graves' hyperthyroidism.

This clonotype was detected many times. The chain couples TRBV5-1 to TRBJ1-1; D is possibly TRBD1 (5 bases). The CDR3 spans 15 residues. Germline V gene sequence: CDR1 SGHRS, CDR2 YFSETQ. The ends were cut back, 4 bases at V and 5 bases at J, with 18 bases in the middle. In DNA, the CDR3 is TGCGCCAGCAGCCTCGATCCGGGGGGGGAGACTGAAGCTTTCTTT. This codes for CASSLDPGGETEAFF.

The V and J genes are TRBV20-1 and TRBJ1-5; no reliable D call. CDR1 and CDR2 (germline): DFQATT, SNEGSKA (reference sequence). The V and J ends lost 3 bases and 1 base respectively, with 7 bases between them. CDR3 length: 13 amino acids. Written as DNA, the CDR3 is TGCAGTGCTAGGCCCCGAAGCAATCAGCCCCAGCATTTT. Translation gives CSARPRSNQPQHF.

The J gene is TRBJ1-3, the V gene TRBV12-3 or TRBV12-4, with D perhaps matching TRBD1 (6 bases). The CDR3 spans 13 residues. The V gene lost 4 bases and the J gene lost 10 bases, with 14 bases spanning the gap. CDR3 residues: CASSSEQGETIYF. CDR3 in DNA: TGTGCCAGCAGTTCGGAACAGGGAGAGACCATATATTTT.

This chain uses TRBV12-3 or TRBV12-4 with TRBJ1-5; D call uncertain. The length of the CDR3 is 11 residues. Trimming cost V 6 bases and J 9 bases, with 9 bases left between them. The CDR3, as DNA: TGTGCCAGCAGCAACTCCGGGCCCCAGCATTTT. This translates into CASSNSGPQHF.

This clonotype occurred many times. The CDR3 region is CATSDRKPGAGANVLTF. In DNA, the CDR3 is TGTGCCACCAGCGACCGCAAACCGGGCGCTGGGGCCAACGTCCTGACTTTC. The V call is TRBV24-1, the J call TRBJ2-6; no definite D call. There are 17 residues in the CDR3. Germline CDR1 and CDR2: KGHDR and SFDVKD. Deletions cut 7 bases from V and 2 bases from J, with 17 bases between.

This chain uses TRBV20-1 with TRBJ2-2, with TRBD2 matching over 9 bases. Looked up from germline, CDR1 is DFQATT and CDR2 is SNEGSKA (reference sequence). Trimming cost V 3 bases and J 7 bases; bases outside gene matches: 9. The CDR3 spans 15 residues. The CDR3 DNA follows: TGCAGTGCTAGCAGATTTAGCGGGAGTAGCGGGGAGCTGTTTTTT. It encodes CSASRFSGSSGELFF.

The table lists this clonotype with a few counts. This chain uses TRBV7-2 with TRBJ2-3, with 7 bases lining up with TRBD2. CDR1 SGHTA and CDR2 FQGNSA come from the germline V gene. This CDR3 has 15 amino acids. V trimming: 1 base; J trimming: 6 bases; junction bases outside the gene matches: 7. DNA for the CDR3: TGTGCCAGCAGCTTAGTGGGTTTAGCGGGCGATACGCAGTATTTT. It is translated as CASSLVGLAGDTQYF.

The chain couples TRBV3-1 to TRBJ1-4, with 8 bases lining up with TRBD1. The CDR3 extends over 15 amino acids. Germline assignment: CDR1 LGHDT and CDR2 YNNKEL (reference sequence). The V gene end was trimmed by 0 bases and the J gene end by 7 bases; junction bases not matched to a gene: 4. The CDR3 coding sequence is TGTGCCAGCAGCCAAGAAACAGGGGGTGCTGAAAAACTGTTTTTT. Its protein is CASSQETGGAEKLFF.

V is TRBV7-2 and J is TRBJ2-5; 14 nucleotides align to TRBD2. The DNA end is a closer match to TRBJ2-1, so the J assignment may be wrong. There are 17 residues in the CDR3. From germline, CDR1 is SGHTA and CDR2 FQGNSA. The CDR3 DNA reads TGTGCCAGCAGCTCCCCGGGACTAGCGGGAGCCTGGGGTGAGCAGTTCTTC. This encodes CASSSPGLAGAWGEQFF.

This clonotype was seen many times. This chain connects TRBV4-2 to TRBJ1-3; D uncertain. The CDR3 totals 16 residues. V lost 2 bases and J 5 bases, leaving 16 bases between the germline ends. In germline, CDR1 is LGHNA, CDR2 YNFKEQ. The CDR3 DNA sequence: TGTGCCAGCAGCCAATCCCCTTGGATCGAGAGAAACACCATATATTTT. It yields the protein CASSQSPWIERNTIYF.

The CDR3 loop reads CAISDLGDFNTEAFF. CDR3 coding DNA: TGTGCCATCAGTGACTTAGGGGACTTTAACACTGAAGCTTTCTTT. The chain is built from TRBV10-3 and TRBJ1-1; D perhaps matches TRBD1 (5 bases). V was shortened by 3 bases and J by 2 bases, with 13 bases between the two germline ends. CDR1 ENHRY and CDR2 SYGVKD come from the germline V gene. This CDR3 is built from 15 residues.

In the case of this clonotype: This sequence may be a read error, since a much larger clone differs from it by one base. J is TRBJ2-7 and V is TRBV7-9; D gene unclear. This CDR3 region has 15 residues. V lost 5 bases, J lost 9 bases, and 23 bases lay in between. The germline V gene encodes CDR1 SEHNR and CDR2 FQNEAQ (reference sequence). CDR3 coding DNA: TGTGCCAGCAGCCCCCGCACACCGGGTTACAACGGGCAGTACTTC. It specifies CASSPRTPGYNGQYF.

This clonotype was observed many times. This chain connects TRBV6-1 to TRBJ1-2; no reliable D call. With 6 bases removed from V and 4 bases from J, the gap between germline ends came to 12 bases. CDR3 length equals 13 residues. From germline, CDR1 is MNHNS and CDR2 SASEGT. The CDR3 reads CASSRREAYGYTF. The CDR3 bases are TGTGCCAGCAGCCGGCGGGAGGCCTATGGCTACACCTTC.

The chain uses TRBV5-1 and TRBJ2-6; D gene ambiguous. The CDR3 totals 16 residues. Germline V gene data show CDR1 as SGHRS and CDR2 as YFSETQ. V was trimmed by 2 bases and J by 0 bases, leaving 9 bases between them. The CDR3 DNA follows: TGCGCCAGCAGCTTTCAGATGGCCTCTGGGGCCAACGTCCTGACTTTC. Amino acid sequence: CASSFQMASGANVLTF.

There are many counts of this clonotype. The chain carries TRBV3-1 and TRBJ1-1; a possible D gene is TRBD1 (5 bases). The CDR3 loop spans 16 amino acids. V was shortened by 0 bases and J by 4 bases, with 15 bases between the two germline ends. Germline V lookup: CDR1 LGHDT, CDR2 YNNKEL (reference sequence). Written as DNA, the CDR3 is TGTGCCAGCAGCCAAGACGTGAGGGGATTGCGCACTGAAGCTTTCTTT. Translated: CASSQDVRGLRTEAFF.

V is TRBV6-2 or TRBV6-3 and J is TRBJ1-1; 12 bases line up with TRBD1. This CDR3 contains 14 residues. Germline V gives CDR1 MNHEY, CDR2 SVGEGT. Losses at the gene ends were 7 bases for V and 2 bases for J; bases not matched to a gene: 2. In DNA form, the CDR3 reads TGTGCCAGCATGGGACAGGGGGCAAACACTGAAGCTTTCTTT. Its translation: CASMGQGANTEAFF.

The V gene is TRBV27, the J gene TRBJ2-7; D call uncertain. The CDR3 spans 11 residues. V lost 4 bases and J 5 bases, leaving 6 bases between the germline ends. Germline CDR1 and CDR2: MNHEY and SMNVEV (reference sequence). The CDR3 region is CASSSLNEQYF. The DNA of the CDR3 is TGTGCCAGCAGTTCCTTAAACGAGCAGTACTTC.

J is TRBJ1-1 and V is TRBV2; D may be TRBD1 (5 bases). Per the germline V gene, CDR1 is SNHLY and CDR2 is FYNNEI. This CDR3 region has 13 residues. The chain's CDR3 is CARAGTENTEAFF. CDR3 bases: TGTGCTAGAGCCGGGACCGAGAACACTGAAGCTTTCTTT.

This clonotype was detected once. V is TRBV10-1 and J is TRBJ2-1, with 7 bases aligning to TRBD2. V lost 9 bases to trimming and J lost 4 bases; unmatched junction nucleotides: 6. The germline V gene encodes CDR1 WNHNN and CDR2 SYGVQD (reference sequence). This CDR3 contains 13 residues. CDR3 loop: CASSRTRYNEQFF. DNA for the CDR3: TGCGCCAGTTCTCGGACTAGGTACAATGAGCAGTTCTTC.

Points on this clonotype: The missing conserved phenylalanine or tryptophan at the end of this CDR3 makes a read error likely. The chain links TRBV7-3 to TRBJ1-1; 9 bases agree with TRBD1. The CDR3 has 15 residues. V lost 5 bases and J lost 1; bases outside the gene matches: 5. Germline V gives CDR1 SGHTA, CDR2 FQGTGA. CDR3 sequence (DNA): TGTGCCAGCAGCCTCCGGACAGGGGAGAACACTGAAGCTTTCTCC. Translation gives CASSLRTGENTEAFS.

V is TRBV7-9 and J is TRBJ1-2, with TRBD1 matching over 10 bases. The CDR3 is 15 amino acids. Germline CDR1 is SEHNR and CDR2 is FQNEAQ (reference sequence). Trimming at V came to 4 bases and at J to 6 bases, leaving 8 bases not matched to a gene. As DNA, the CDR3 is TGTGCCAGCAGCTCCCGGGACAGGGGAACGAATGGCTACACCTTC. It is translated as CASSSRDRGTNGYTF.

Remarks on this clonotype: This may stem from a read error, because a much larger clone lies one nucleotide away. CDR3 region: CAWTGGESQYF. In DNA form, the CDR3 reads TGTGCCTGGACAGGGGGGGAGTCCCAGTACTTC. The rearrangement links TRBV30 to TRBJ2-5; possibly TRBD1 or TRBD2 for D (7 bases each). This CDR3 comprises 11 residues. Trimming removed 4 bases at V and 9 bases at J, with 12 bases between. Germline CDR1 is GTSNPN and CDR2 is SVGIG (reference sequence).